This TCR beta chain was sequenced in a study of beta chain features in type 1 diabetes. General study findings and limits: Type 1 diabetes patients had moderately but significantly shorter TCRB CDR3s in all four CD4+ subsets. Within the patient group, naive, central memory and Treg TCRB repertoires appeared more similar to each other than within healthy donors.

In the case of this clone: The antigen remains undetermined.

About 120 mL of blood, on average, came from one heparinised draw per donor. Cell sorting via CD45RO/CCR7/CD25/CD127/CD95/CD27 was performed to obtain CD4+ naive, central memory, regulatory and stem cell-like memory cells. In all sorted populations, purity surpassed 98%. The CDR3 is 13 amino acids. The V end was cut by 10 bases, the J end by 0 bases, with 10 bases between. Germline-derived CDR1 and CDR2 are SEHNR and FQNEAQ (reference sequence). Every bit of the isolated RNA underwent reverse transcription, so sequencing read expressed TCRB transcripts. The method was immunoSEQ multiplex PCR; TCRdb's version includes in-frame clones alone and lacks a portion of them. The table has around 360,000 clones, over 10% seen once; the top ten hold 0.0095% to 0.012%.

The receptor was isolated from a woman in her late teens or twenties with type 1 diabetes. The sample consisted of naive CD4+ T cells from blood. The V call is TRBV7-9, the J call TRBJ2-1; a possible D gene is TRBD1 (5 bases). CDR3 sequence (DNA): TGTGCCACCCAGGGAAGCTCCTACAATGAGCAGTTCTTC. It yields the protein CATQGSSYNEQFF.